The 20 T cell receptor beta chains presented below share a single source sample, sequenced in a study of blood T cell repertoires in COVID-19. The method was immunoSEQ multiplex PCR; TCRdb's version includes in-frame clones alone and lacks a portion of them. The table records tens of thousands of clones, 80% to 95% of them present only once. Specimen: peripheral blood. The receptors were gathered from a man aged 45-65 years with COVID-19, enrolled during active disease.

This rearrangement joins TRBV2 to TRBJ1-1, with 7 bases lining up with TRBD1. CDR1 is SNHLY and CDR2 is FYNNEI in the germline V gene. The trim removed 2 bases at V and 4 bases at J, leaving 4 bases unmatched. CDR3 length: 14 amino acids. As DNA, the CDR3 is TGTGCCAGCAGTGAACGGACAGGACTCACTGAAGCTTTCTTT. It translates to CASSERTGLTEAFF. Supplemented by reference TRBV2 and TRBJ1-1, the full variable domain reads EPEVTQTPSHQVTQMGQEVILRCVPISNHLYFYWYRQILGQKVEFLVSFYNNEISEKSEIFDDQFSVERPDGSNFTLKIRSTKLEDSAMYFCASSERTGLTEAFFGQGTRLTVV.

The chain couples TRBV6-1 to TRBJ1-2; TRBD1 aligns across 7 bases. CDR3 length: 15 residues. The trim removed 3 bases at V and 1 base at J, leaving 5 bases unmatched. The germline V gene encodes CDR1 MNHNS and CDR2 SASEGT. The CDR3 DNA sequence: TGTGCCAGCAGTGAGCGGACAGGCTTTAACTATGGCTACACCTTC. Translated, it gives CASSERTGFNYGYTF.

This chain uses TRBV7-9 with TRBJ2-1; D is possibly TRBD2 (6 bases). The CDR3 is 14 residues long. Trimming shortened V by 10 bases and J by 1 base, and 14 bases separated the two germline ends. CDR1 SEHNR and CDR2 FQNEAQ come from the germline V gene (reference sequence). This chain's CDR3 is CAIEERVSYNEQFF. DNA for the CDR3: TGTGCCATCGAAGAGCGGGTTTCCTACAATGAGCAGTTCTTC.

The genes are TRBV7-3 and TRBJ2-3, with D unresolved. The CDR3 contains 14 residues. In germline, CDR1 is SGHTA, CDR2 FQGTGA. V lost 0 bases to trimming and J lost 4 bases, with 8 bases between them. CDR3 sequence reads: CASSLTTRSDTQYF. DNA of the CDR3: TGTGCCAGCAGCTTAACGACTCGGTCAGATACGCAGTATTTT.

CDR3 sequence: CASSPSGSTQYF. In nucleotides, the CDR3 is TGTGCCAGCAGCCCTAGCGGCAGTACGCAGTATTTT. V and J are TRBV6-2 or TRBV6-3 and TRBJ2-3; 7 bases line up with TRBD2. V was clipped by 6 bases and J by 8 bases; unmatched bases: 5. The CDR3 length is 12 residues. Per the germline V gene, CDR1 is MNHEY and CDR2 is SVGEGT.

V gene TRBV19 combines with J gene TRBJ2-1, with 11 positions matching TRBD2. The CDR3 covers 15 residues. The germline gives CDR1 LNHDA, CDR2 SQIVND (reference sequence). Losses at the gene ends were 5 bases for V and 8 bases for J; bases not matched to a gene: 8. CDR3 protein: CASSALAGGLDEQFF. DNA of the CDR3: TGTGCCAGTAGTGCCTTAGCGGGAGGGTTGGATGAGCAGTTCTTC.

The chain combines TRBV5-6 with TRBJ1-2, with 7 bases aligning to TRBD1. The CDR3 contains 14 residues. The J segment lost 4 bases and the V segment lost 5 bases, leaving 8 bases of the junction unmatched. Per the germline V gene, CDR1 is SGHDT and CDR2 is YYEEEE. CDR3 DNA sequence: TGTGCCAGCAGTTCCGACGACAGGGCCTATGGCTACACCTTC. Residues: CASSSDDRAYGYTF.

This clone was counted between two and nine times. V gene TRBV7-9 combines with J gene TRBJ1-4, with 9 bases that match TRBD1. The V gene's germline CDR1 is SEHNR and CDR2 FQNEAQ (reference sequence). The CDR3 runs 15 residues. V lost 5 bases and J lost 5; bases outside the gene matches: 6. CDR3 bases: TGTGCCAGCAGCCTCCGGGACAGGGTGAATGAAAAACTGTTTTTT. This sequence encodes CASSLRDRVNEKLFF. The variable domain in full, with the rest retrieved from reference TRBV7-9 and TRBJ1-4, is DTGVSQNPRHKITKRGQNVTFRCDPISEHNRLYWYRQTLGQGPEFLTYFQNEAQLEKSRLLSDRFSAERPKGSFSTLEIQRTEQGDSAMYLCASSLRDRVNEKLFFGSGTQLSVL.

The gene calls are TRBV11-2 and TRBJ2-1, with 8 nucleotides matching TRBD2. The germline gives CDR1 SGHAT, CDR2 FQNNGV. V dropped 5 bases and J dropped 5; count of bases not matched to a gene: 8. The CDR3 covers 15 residues. Here the CDR3 DNA reads TGTGCCAGCAGCACTTATAGCGGGACTAACAATGAGCAGTTCTTC. It is translated as CASSTYSGTNNEQFF. The variable domain in full, completed from reference TRBV11-2 and TRBJ2-1, reads EAGVAQSPRYKIIEKRQSVAFWCNPISGHATLYWYQQILGQGPKLLIQFQNNGVVDDSQLPKDRFSAERLKGVDSTLKIQPAKLEDSAVYLCASSTYSGTNNEQFFGPGTRLTVL.

The chain uses TRBV6-1 and TRBJ1-1, with a weak D call TRBD1 (6 bases). There are 15 residues in the CDR3. CDR1 and CDR2 (germline): MNHNS, SASEGT. Trimming took 1 base from V and 0 from J, leaving 9 bases between them. CDR3: CASSEGTALNTEAFF. In DNA form, the CDR3 reads TGTGCCAGCAGTGAAGGGACAGCCTTGAACACTGAAGCTTTCTTT.

CDR3 sequence (DNA): TGTGCCAGCAGTGAACAAGCGGGCGGAGTGATGGTAACAGATACGCAGTATTTT. It specifies CASSEQAGGVMVTDTQYF. The rearrangement links TRBV6-1 to TRBJ2-3, with a possible D match to TRBD2 (6 bases). The CDR3 sequence is 18 residues long. Trimming pared 2 bases from V and 3 bases from J, leaving 21 bases between. The germline V gene has CDR1 MNHNS and CDR2 SASEGT.

The rearrangement links TRBV28 to TRBJ2-5; a possible D gene is TRBD1 (6 bases). Germline V gives CDR1 MDHEN, CDR2 SYDVKM. The germline V and J ends were trimmed by 6 bases and 2 bases, with 16 bases remaining between them. There are 15 residues in the CDR3. CDR3 residues: CASSPQGRIQETQYF. CDR3 coding DNA: TGTGCCAGCAGCCCCCAGGGGCGGATACAAGAGACCCAGTACTTC.

This chain links TRBV3-1 (or the pseudogene TRBV3-2) with TRBJ1-3, with D possibly TRBD1 on 5 matching bases. The CDR3 has 15 residues. Germline lookup yields CDR1 LGHDT and CDR2 YNNKEL (reference sequence). Trimming took off 4 bases at V and 0 bases at J, with 10 bases between the two ends. This CDR3 reads CASSPGLGSGNTIYF. The CDR3 nucleotides are TGTGCCAGCAGCCCGGGACTTGGCTCTGGAAACACCATATATTTT.

The chain carries TRBV29-1 and TRBJ2-7; D is perhaps TRBD2 (5 bases). Per germline, CDR1 SQVTM and CDR2 ANQGSEA. With 1 base removed from V and 3 bases from J, the gap between germline ends came to 7 bases. The CDR3 is 12 amino acids. The CDR3 DNA reads TGCAGCGTTGAAGTTGAGGGCTACGAGCAGTACTTC. Encoded protein: CSVEVEGYEQYF.

This clone was recorded a few times. This rearrangement joins TRBV5-1 to TRBJ2-3, with a possible D match to TRBD2 (7 bases). CDR3 length equals 16 residues. V was clipped by 4 bases and J by 3 bases, with 18 bases between them. The germline V gene encodes CDR1 SGHRS and CDR2 YFSETQ. The DNA of the CDR3 is TGCGCCAGCAGCCCCGGGGGGCGCCCTGGGACAGATACGCAGTATTTT. This sequence encodes CASSPGGRPGTDTQYF.

The gene calls are TRBV6-1 and TRBJ2-1; 9 bases match TRBD1. CDR3 size: 16 residues. Trimming cost V 2 bases and J 3 bases; bases outside gene matches: 5. Germline lookup yields CDR1 MNHNS and CDR2 SASEGT. Here the CDR3 reads CASSEYGTGFYNEQFF. The CDR3 DNA reads as TGTGCCAGCAGTGAATACGGGACAGGGTTCTACAATGAGCAGTTCTTC.

This clone was seen only once. The gene calls are TRBV14 and TRBJ1-6; D possibly corresponds to TRBD1 (5 bases). Per the germline V gene, CDR1 is SGHDN and CDR2 is FVKESK. V lost 0 bases and J 9 bases, leaving 15 bases between the germline ends. This CDR3 has 16 amino acids. As DNA, the CDR3 is TGTGCCAGCAGCCAAGATCTTGTTTCGGGGGGTTCACCCCTCCACTTT. It translates to CASSQDLVSGGSPLHF.

The chain links TRBV7-2 to TRBJ1-5; D is undetermined. The CDR3 is 14 residues long. CDR1 and CDR2 (germline): SGHTA, FQGNSA. Trimming removed 4 bases at V and 5 bases at J, with 12 bases between. The CDR3 region is CASSSWSPDQPQHF. The CDR3 nucleotides are TGTGCCAGCAGCTCCTGGAGCCCAGATCAGCCCCAGCATTTT.

The chain recombines TRBV6-2 or TRBV6-3 with TRBJ2-7; D remains ambiguous. Trimming cost V 0 bases and J 3 bases, with 6 bases left between them. CDR1 is MNHEY, CDR2 SVGEGT, per germline. CDR3 size: 13 residues. CDR3 in DNA: TGTGCCAGCAGTTACTCGAGAGGCTACGAGCAGTACTTC. Residues: CASSYSRGYEQYF.

The V call is TRBV29-1, the J call TRBJ1-3; the D gene is possibly TRBD1 (6 bases). Germline-derived CDR1 and CDR2 are SQVTM and ANQGSEA. The V and J ends lost 5 bases and 2 bases respectively, with 10 bases between them. The CDR3 spans 13 residues. CDR3 sequence (DNA): TGCAGCGTTTTTACAGGGACTGGAAACACCATATATTTT. Translating gives CSVFTGTGNTIYF.